This TCR beta chain was obtained from a study of blood T cell repertoires in COVID-19. Sequencing used immunoSEQ multiplex PCR; TCRdb keeps in-frame clones, though not all of them. The sample holds approximately 70,000 clones; about 91% are singletons and the top ten take approximately 6.4%. The germline V gene has CDR1 MNHEY and CDR2 SVGEGT. Trimming removed 0 bases at V and 4 bases at J, with 10 bases between. This CDR3 spans 15 amino acids. The chain carries TRBV6-2 or TRBV6-3 and TRBJ2-1, with D tentatively TRBD1 (6 bases). The sequenced sample consisted of peripheral blood. This TCR was sampled from an older woman with acute or convalescent COVID-19. As DNA, the CDR3 is TGTGCCAGCAGTTACTCAGGAACAGGGTACAATGAGCAGTTCTTC. Amino acids: CASSYSGTGYNEQFF.